The source of this T cell receptor (beta chain) is a study of blood T cells in healthy people across ages. Combining a sample-barcoded 5' primer with a J-beta primer mix, a second PCR ran for about 6 to 12 cycles. From the 5' RACE reads, TCRdb called clonotypes with MiXCR, one entry per CDR3 protein. This table holds 1.5 million or so distinct CDR3 sequences, about 45% found once. CDR1 is MNHEY and CDR2 is SVGEGT in the germline V gene. V lost 6 bases and J lost 6, with 23 bases in between. The CDR3 loop spans 17 amino acids. The receptor was derived from a woman younger than 30 in good health. The sample comprised blood. V usage is TRBV6-2 or TRBV6-3 and J usage is TRBJ2-2, with D unresolved. In DNA form, the CDR3 reads TGTGCCAGCAGCCACCGCTGGGGAAAGGAAATCGCCGGGGAGCTGTTTTTT. As protein: CASSHRWGKEIAGELFF.